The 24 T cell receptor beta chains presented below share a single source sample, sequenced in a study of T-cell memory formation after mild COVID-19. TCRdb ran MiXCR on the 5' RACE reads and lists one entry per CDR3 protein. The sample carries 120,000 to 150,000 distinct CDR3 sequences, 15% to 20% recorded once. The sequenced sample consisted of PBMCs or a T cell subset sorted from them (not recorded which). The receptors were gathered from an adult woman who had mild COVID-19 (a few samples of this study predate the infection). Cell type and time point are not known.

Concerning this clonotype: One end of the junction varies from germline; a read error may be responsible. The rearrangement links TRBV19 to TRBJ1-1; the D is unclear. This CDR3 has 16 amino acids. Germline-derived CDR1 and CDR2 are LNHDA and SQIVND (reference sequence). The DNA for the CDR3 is TGTTCCAGTAGTCCCCAACCGACATACTCGAACACTGAAGCTTTCTTT. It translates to CSSSPQPTYSNTEAFF.

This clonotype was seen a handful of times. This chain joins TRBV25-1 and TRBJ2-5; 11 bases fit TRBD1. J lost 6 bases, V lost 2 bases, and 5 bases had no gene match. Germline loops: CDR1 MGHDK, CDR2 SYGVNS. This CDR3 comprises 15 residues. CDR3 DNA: TGTGCCAGCAGTGAAGGGGGGACAGGGGGTCAGACCCAGTACTTC. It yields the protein CASSEGGTGGQTQYF.

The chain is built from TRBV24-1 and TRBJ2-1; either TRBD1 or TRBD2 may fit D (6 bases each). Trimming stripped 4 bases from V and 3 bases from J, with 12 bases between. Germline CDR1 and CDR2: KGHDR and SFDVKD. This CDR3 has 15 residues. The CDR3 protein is CATSDPGARYNEQFF. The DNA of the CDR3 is TGTGCCACCAGTGACCCGGGGGCGCGCTACAATGAGCAGTTCTTC.

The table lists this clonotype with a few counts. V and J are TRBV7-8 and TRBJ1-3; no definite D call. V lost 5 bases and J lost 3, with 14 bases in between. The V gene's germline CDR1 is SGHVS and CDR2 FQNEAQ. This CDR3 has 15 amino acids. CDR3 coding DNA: TGTGCCAGCAGCATCGGCTGGGAGCGTGGAAACACCATATATTTT. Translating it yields CASSIGWERGNTIYF.

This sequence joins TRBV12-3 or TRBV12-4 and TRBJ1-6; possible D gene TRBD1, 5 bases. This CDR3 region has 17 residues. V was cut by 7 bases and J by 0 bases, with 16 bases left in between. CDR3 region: CASTLKGLSSYNSPLHF. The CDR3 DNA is TGTGCCAGCACCCTAAAGGGGTTGAGCTCCTATAATTCACCCCTCCACTTT.

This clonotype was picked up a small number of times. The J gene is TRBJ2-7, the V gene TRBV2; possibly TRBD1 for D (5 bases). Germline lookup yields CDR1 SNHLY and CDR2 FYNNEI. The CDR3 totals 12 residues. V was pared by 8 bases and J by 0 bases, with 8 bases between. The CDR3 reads CASRQSSYEQYF. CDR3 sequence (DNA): TGTGCCAGCCGACAGAGCTCCTACGAGCAGTACTTC.

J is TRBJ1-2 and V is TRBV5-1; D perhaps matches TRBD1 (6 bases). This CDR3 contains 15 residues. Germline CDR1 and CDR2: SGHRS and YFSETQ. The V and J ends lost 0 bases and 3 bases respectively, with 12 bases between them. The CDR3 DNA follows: TGCGCCAGCAGCTTGGGAGGACAGCCTTACTATGGCTACACCTTC. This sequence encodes CASSLGGQPYYGYTF.

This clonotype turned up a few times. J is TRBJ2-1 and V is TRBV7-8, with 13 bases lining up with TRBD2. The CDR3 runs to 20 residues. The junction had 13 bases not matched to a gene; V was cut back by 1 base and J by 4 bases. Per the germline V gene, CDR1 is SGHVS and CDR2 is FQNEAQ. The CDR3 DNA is TGTGCCAGCAGCTTAGGGGTCTGGACTAGCGGGAGTACGGGGTACAATGAGCAGTTCTTC. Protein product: CASSLGVWTSGSTGYNEQFF.

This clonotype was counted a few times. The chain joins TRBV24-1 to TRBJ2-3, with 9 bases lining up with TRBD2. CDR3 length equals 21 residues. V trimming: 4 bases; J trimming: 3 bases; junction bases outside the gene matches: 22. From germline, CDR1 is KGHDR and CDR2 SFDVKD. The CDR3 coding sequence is TGTGCCACCAGTGACAGTTCTCTAACGCGGGAGGGCCCTTTGTGGACAGATACGCAGTATTTT. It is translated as CATSDSSLTREGPLWTDTQYF.

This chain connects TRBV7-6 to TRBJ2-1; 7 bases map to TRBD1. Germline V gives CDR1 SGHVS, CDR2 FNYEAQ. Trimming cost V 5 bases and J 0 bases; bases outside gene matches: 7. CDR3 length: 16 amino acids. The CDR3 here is CASSPGGYLSYNEQFF. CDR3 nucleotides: TGTGCCAGCAGCCCAGGGGGTTATCTCTCCTACAATGAGCAGTTCTTC. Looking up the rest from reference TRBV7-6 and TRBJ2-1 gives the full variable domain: GAGVSQSPRYKVTKRGQDVALRCDPISGHVSLYWYRQALGQGPEFLTYFNYEAQQDKSGLPNDRFSAERPEGSISTLTIQRTEQRDSAMYRCASSPGGYLSYNEQFFGPGTRLTVL.

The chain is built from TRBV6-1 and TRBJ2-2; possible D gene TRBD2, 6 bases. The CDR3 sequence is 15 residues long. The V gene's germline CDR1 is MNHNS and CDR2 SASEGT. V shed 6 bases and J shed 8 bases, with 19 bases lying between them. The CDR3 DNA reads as TGTGCCAGCAGGACGCACCGGGACTTACAAGGGGAGCTGTTTTTT. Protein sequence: CASRTHRDLQGELFF.

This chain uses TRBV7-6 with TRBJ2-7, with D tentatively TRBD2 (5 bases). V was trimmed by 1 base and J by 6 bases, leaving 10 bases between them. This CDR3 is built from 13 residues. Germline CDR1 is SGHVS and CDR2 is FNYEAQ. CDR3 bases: TGTGCCAGCAGCTTAGATGCGGGCGGCGAGCAGTACTTC. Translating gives CASSLDAGGEQYF. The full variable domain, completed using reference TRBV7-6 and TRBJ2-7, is GAGVSQSPRYKVTKRGQDVALRCDPISGHVSLYWYRQALGQGPEFLTYFNYEAQQDKSGLPNDRFSAERPEGSISTLTIQRTEQRDSAMYRCASSLDAGGEQYFGPGTRLTVT.

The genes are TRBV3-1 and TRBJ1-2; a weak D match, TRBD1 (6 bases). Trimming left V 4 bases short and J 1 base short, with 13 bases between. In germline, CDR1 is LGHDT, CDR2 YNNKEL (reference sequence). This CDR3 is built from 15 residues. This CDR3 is CASSPRTALNYGYTF. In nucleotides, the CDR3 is TGTGCCAGCAGCCCCCGGACAGCCCTTAACTATGGCTACACCTTC.

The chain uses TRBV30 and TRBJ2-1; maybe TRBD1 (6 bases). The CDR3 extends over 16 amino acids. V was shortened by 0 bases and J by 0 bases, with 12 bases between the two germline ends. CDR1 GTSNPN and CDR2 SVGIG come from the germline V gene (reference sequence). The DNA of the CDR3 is TGTGCCTGGAGTGTACTGAGGGGGAGCTCCTACAATGAGCAGTTCTTC. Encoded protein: CAWSVLRGSSYNEQFF. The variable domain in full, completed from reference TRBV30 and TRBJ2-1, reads SQTIHQWPATLVQPVGSPLSLECTVEGTSNPNLYWYRQAAGRGLQLLFYSVGIGQISSEVPQNLSASRPQDRQFILSSKKLLLSDSGFYLCAWSVLRGSSYNEQFFGPGTRLTVL.

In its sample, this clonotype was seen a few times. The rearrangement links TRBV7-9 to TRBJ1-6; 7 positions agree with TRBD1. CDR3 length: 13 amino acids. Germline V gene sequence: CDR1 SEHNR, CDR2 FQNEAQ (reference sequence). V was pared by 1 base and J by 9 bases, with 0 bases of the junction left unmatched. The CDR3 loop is CASSLEGASPLHF. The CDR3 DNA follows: TGTGCCAGCAGCTTAGAGGGGGCTTCACCCCTCCACTTT.

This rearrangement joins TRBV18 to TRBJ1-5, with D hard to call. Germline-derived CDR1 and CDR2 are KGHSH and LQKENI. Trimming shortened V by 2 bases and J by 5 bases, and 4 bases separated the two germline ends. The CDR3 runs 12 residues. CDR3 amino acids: CASSPSDQPQHF. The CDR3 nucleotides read TGTGCCAGCTCACCAAGCGATCAGCCCCAGCATTTT. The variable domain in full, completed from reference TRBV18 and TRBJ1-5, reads NAGVMQNPRHLVRRRGQEARLRCSPMKGHSHVYWYRQLPEEGLKFMVYLQKENIIDESGMPKERFSAEFPKEGPSILRIQQVVRGDSAAYFCASSPSDQPQHFGDGTRLSIL.

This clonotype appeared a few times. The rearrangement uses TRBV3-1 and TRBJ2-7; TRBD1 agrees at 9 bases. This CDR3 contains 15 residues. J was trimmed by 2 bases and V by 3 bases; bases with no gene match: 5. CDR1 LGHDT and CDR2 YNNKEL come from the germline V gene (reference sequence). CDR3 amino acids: CASSHLTGGTYEQYF. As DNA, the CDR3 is TGTGCCAGCAGCCATTTGACAGGGGGAACCTACGAGCAGTACTTC.

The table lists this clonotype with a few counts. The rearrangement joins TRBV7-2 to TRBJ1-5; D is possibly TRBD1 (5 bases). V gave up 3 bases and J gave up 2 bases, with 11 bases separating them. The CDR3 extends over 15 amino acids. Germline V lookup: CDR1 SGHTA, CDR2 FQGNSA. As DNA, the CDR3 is TGTGCCAGCAGCTTTTCGGGGGTGCGCAATCAGCCCCAGCATTTT. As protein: CASSFSGVRNQPQHF.

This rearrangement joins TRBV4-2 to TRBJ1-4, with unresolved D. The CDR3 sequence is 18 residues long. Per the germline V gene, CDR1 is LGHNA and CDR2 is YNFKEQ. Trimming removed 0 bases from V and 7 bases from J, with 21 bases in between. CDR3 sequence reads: CASSQDLTVAGGGEKLFF. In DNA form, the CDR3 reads TGTGCCAGCAGCCAAGATTTAACGGTTGCAGGTGGAGGTGAAAAACTGTTTTTT.

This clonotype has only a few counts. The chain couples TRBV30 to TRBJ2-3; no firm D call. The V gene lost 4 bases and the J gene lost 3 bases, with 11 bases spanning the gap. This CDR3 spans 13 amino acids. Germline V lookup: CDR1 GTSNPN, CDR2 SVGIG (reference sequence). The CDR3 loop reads CAWTQRVTDTQYF. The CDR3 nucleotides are TGTGCCTGGACCCAGCGTGTGACAGATACGCAGTATTTT. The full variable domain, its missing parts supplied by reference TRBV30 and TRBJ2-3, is SQTIHQWPATLVQPVGSPLSLECTVEGTSNPNLYWYRQAAGRGLQLLFYSVGIGQISSEVPQNLSASRPQDRQFILSSKKLLLSDSGFYLCAWTQRVTDTQYFGPGTRLTVL.

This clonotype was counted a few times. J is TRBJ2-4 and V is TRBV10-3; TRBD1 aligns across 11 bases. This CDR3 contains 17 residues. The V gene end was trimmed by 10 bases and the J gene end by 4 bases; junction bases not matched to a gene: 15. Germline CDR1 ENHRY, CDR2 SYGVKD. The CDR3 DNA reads TGTGCCACCCAGGAACCTGGACAGGGGGCTGGAAAAAACATTCAGTACTTC. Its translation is CATQEPGQGAGKNIQYF.

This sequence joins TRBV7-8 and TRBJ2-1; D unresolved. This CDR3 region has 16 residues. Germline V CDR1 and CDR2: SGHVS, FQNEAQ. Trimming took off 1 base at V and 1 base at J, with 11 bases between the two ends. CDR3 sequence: CASSLEEIGSYNEQFF. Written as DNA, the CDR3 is TGTGCCAGCAGCTTAGAAGAGATCGGGTCCTACAATGAGCAGTTCTTC.

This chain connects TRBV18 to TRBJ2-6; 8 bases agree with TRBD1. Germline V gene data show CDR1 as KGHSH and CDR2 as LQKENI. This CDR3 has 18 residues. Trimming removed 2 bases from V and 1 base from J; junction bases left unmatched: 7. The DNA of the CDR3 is TGTGCCAGCTCACCAAGGACAGGGTCCTTATCTGGGGCCAACGTCCTGACTTTC. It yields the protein CASSPRTGSLSGANVLTF.

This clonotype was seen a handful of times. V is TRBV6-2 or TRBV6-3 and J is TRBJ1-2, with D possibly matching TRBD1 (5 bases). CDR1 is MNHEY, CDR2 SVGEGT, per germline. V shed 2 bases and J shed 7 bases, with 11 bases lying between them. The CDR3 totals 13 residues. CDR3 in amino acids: CASSYPGLGGYTF. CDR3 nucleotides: TGTGCCAGCAGTTACCCAGGGCTTGGTGGCTACACCTTC.